A single sample gave rise to the 3 T cell receptor beta chains below, sequenced in a study of T-cell reconstitution after alpha-beta-depleted transplantation in children. Preparation of the TCRbeta library used unique molecular identifiers. MiXCR, run by TCRdb on the PCR reads, gives a single entry per CDR3 protein. The sample includes about 370,000 distinct CDR3 sequences, about a fifth of them seen just once. This specimen was PBMCs from the stem cell graft donor, taken from the stem cell graft. All receptors come from a human donor who donated a stem cell graft to a child with acute myeloid leukemia.

The rearrangement uses TRBV10-3 and TRBJ2-1; 16 bases agree with TRBD2. The CDR3 has 18 amino acids. The V and J ends lost 3 bases and 7 bases, in that order; junction bases with no gene match: 9. CDR1 ENHRY and CDR2 SYGVKD come from the germline V gene. The CDR3, as DNA: TGTGCCATCAGTGACCCGGGACTAGCGGGAGGGCCGTGGAATGAGCAGTTCTTC. As protein: CAISDPGLAGGPWNEQFF.

The rearrangement uses TRBV11-2 and TRBJ2-2, with TRBD2 matching over 11 bases. Unmatched junction bases numbered 11, after V lost 2 bases and J lost 6 bases. CDR3 length equals 18 residues. Germline-derived CDR1 and CDR2 are SGHAT and FQNNGV. The CDR3 sequence: CASSLPRLAGGYAGELFF. CDR3 nucleotide sequence: TGTGCCAGCAGCTTACCCCGCTTAGCGGGAGGGTATGCCGGGGAGCTGTTTTTT.

This chain joins TRBV12-3 or TRBV12-4 and TRBJ2-1, with 14 bases lining up with TRBD2. Trimming cost V 5 bases and J 3 bases; bases outside gene matches: 12. This CDR3 region has 19 residues. CDR3 residues: CASSIVLGTSGGRYNEQFF. The CDR3 DNA is TGTGCCAGCAGTATAGTACTAGGGACTAGCGGGGGCCGCTACAATGAGCAGTTCTTC.